Listed below are T cell receptor beta chains from one sample, sequenced in a study of neoadjuvant anti-PD-1 for oral cavity cancer. TCRdb's table, derived via immunoSEQ multiplex PCR, lists solely in-frame clones and lacks some. The sample yields about 15,000 clones, around 36% seen once. Specimen: tumor tissue, collected after nivolumab (anti-PD-1) treatment. The source of these receptors is a person aged 35 to 85 with oral cavity squamous cell carcinoma. Both conserved end residues are part of each CDR3. The D gene is left open where the match is weak. Some rows mark clone size as missing; the rest say once, few, many or name a class of expanded clone.

size | J | V | D | CDR3 | DNA
NA | TRBJ2-1 | TRBV19 | TRBD1 | CASKDQGDEQFF | TGTGCCAGTAAAGATCAGGGGGATGAGCAGTTCTTC
once | TRBJ1-2 | TRBV29-1 | NA | CSVEEVNRPSNYGYTF | TGCAGCGTTGAAGAAGTTAACAGACCCTCAAACTATGGCTACACCTTC
many | TRBJ2-1 | TRBV7-3 | NA | CASSLSPGHNEQFF | TGTGCCAGCAGCTTATCGCCGGGCCACAATGAGCAGTTCTTC
NA | TRBJ1-2 | TRBV6-1 | NA | CASSEALISLYGYTF | TGTGCCAGCAGTGAAGCTCTGATCAGCCTCTATGGCTACACCTTC
NA | TRBJ1-4 | TRBV5-6 | NA | CASSFSGNEKLFF | TGTGCCAGCAGCTTCTCAGGGAACGAAAAACTGTTTTTT
NA | TRBJ2-5 | TRBV7-8 | TRBD2 | CASSHDERAGGQETQYF | TGTGCCAGCAGCCACGACGAGCGAGCGGGGGGACAAGAGACCCAGTACTTC
NA | TRBJ2-1 | TRBV6-1 | NA | CASRRVNNEQFF | TGTGCCAGCCGCAGGGTTAACAATGAGCAGTTCTTC
few | TRBJ1-5 | TRBV30 | NA | CAWSGGHSNQPQHF | TGTGCCTGGAGTGGAGGACACAGCAATCAGCCCCAGCATTTT
few | TRBJ1-4 | TRBV10-3 | TRBD1 | CAISGGTDNEKLFF | TGTGCCATCAGTGGAGGGACAGATAATGAAAAACTGTTTTTT
NA | TRBJ1-3 | TRBV6-5 | NA | CASSYTYGNTIYF | TGTGCCAGCAGTTACACGTATGGAAACACCATATATTTT
NA | TRBJ1-5 | TRBV30 | NA | CAWSWGGNSNQPQHF | TGTGCCTGGAGTTGGGGAGGGAATAGCAATCAGCCCCAGCATTTT
few | TRBJ2-1 | TRBV6-5 | TRBD2 | CASSYQRGASEQFF | TGTGCCAGCAGTTACCAGCGGGGGGCCTCTGAGCAGTTCTTC
few | TRBJ2-5 | TRBV28 | NA | CASSPQLPGTQETQYF | TGTGCCAGCAGTCCCCAACTCCCGGGGACCCAAGAGACCCAGTACTTC
NA | TRBJ1-2 | TRBV5-8 | NA | CASSLPGADYGYTF | TGTGCCAGCAGCTTACCGGGGGCGGACTATGGCTACACCTTC
NA | TRBJ2-3 | TRBV7-2 | TRBD2 | CASSSQAGLAAADTQYF | TGTGCCAGCAGCTCACAGGCCGGACTAGCAGCTGCAGATACGCAGTATTTT
NA | TRBJ2-5 | TRBV4-1 | TRBD1 | CASSRWDRGEETQYF | TGCGCCAGCAGCCGGTGGGACAGGGGAGAGGAGACCCAGTACTTC
NA | TRBJ2-4 | TRBV5-1 | NA | CASTPDPGWTNIQYF | TGCGCCAGCACCCCGGACCCTGGATGGACGAACATTCAGTACTTC
NA | TRBJ2-3 | TRBV2 | TRBD1 | CASSRGTGATDTQYF | TGTGCCAGCAGTAGGGGGACAGGGGCGACAGATACGCAGTATTTT
NA | TRBJ1-5 | TRBV7-8 | NA | CASSIRGWYSNQPQHF | TGTGCCAGCAGCATTAGGGGGTGGTATAGCAATCAGCCCCAGCATTTT
NA | TRBJ2-5 | TRBV5-1 | NA | CASSLRLGAETQYF | TGCGCCAGCAGCTTGCGTCTGGGGGCTGAGACCCAGTACTTC
NA | TRBJ2-7 | TRBV7-8 | TRBD2 | CASSFGGASYEQYF | TGTGCCAGCAGCTTCGGGGGGGCGTCCTACGAGCAGTACTTC
NA | TRBJ1-3 | TRBV2 | NA | CASSEDTISGNTIYF | TGTGCCAGCAGTGAGGACACTATCTCTGGAAACACCATATATTTT
medium-sized | TRBJ1-5 | TRBV4-2 | NA | CASSQLIEGGVGVGQPQHF | TGTGCCAGCAGCCAATTAATAGAGGGGGGCGTGGGGGTAGGTCAGCCCCAGCATTTT
few | TRBJ1-2 | TRBV4-3 | NA | CASSQELPSNYGYTF | TGCGCCAGCAGCCAAGAATTACCCAGTAACTATGGCTACACCTTC
NA | TRBJ1-6 | TRBV30 | TRBD1 | CAWAYGTGGFYNSPLHF | TGTGCCTGGGCCTACGGGACAGGGGGCTTCTATAATTCACCCCTCCACTTT
NA | TRBJ1-1 | TRBV9 | NA | CASSQVPSSNTEAFF | TGTGCCAGCAGTCAAGTACCCAGTTCGAACACTGAAGCTTTCTTT
few | TRBJ2-1 | TRBV27 | NA | CASSLSSMAGNEQFF | TGTGCCAGCAGTTTATCGAGTATGGCAGGGAATGAGCAGTTCTTC
few | TRBJ1-1 | TRBV10-1 | NA | CASSSRLGEAFF | TGCGCCAGCAGTTCCCGGCTGGGTGAAGCTTTCTTT
NA | TRBJ2-4 | TRBV27 | NA | CASSLSNRDWEAKNIQYF | TGTGCCAGCAGTTTATCCAACAGGGATTGGGAAGCCAAAAACATTCAGTACTTC
NA | TRBJ2-7 | TRBV7-9 | TRBD2 | CASSPQTSGAYEQYF | TGTGCCAGCAGCCCTCAGACTAGCGGGGCTTACGAGCAGTACTTC
NA | TRBJ1-6 | TRBV19 | NA | CASSRVHNSPLHF | TGTGCCAGTAGCAGGGTCCATAATTCACCCCTCCACTTT
NA | TRBJ2-3 | TRBV5-4 | TRBD2 | CASSPGTSGGRITDTQYF | TGTGCCAGCAGTCCCGGGACTAGCGGGGGGCGTATCACAGATACGCAGTATTTT
NA | TRBJ2-7 | TRBV2 | NA | CASSSSYEQYF | TGTGCCAGCAGTAGTAGTTACGAGCAGTACTTC
NA | TRBJ1-5 | TRBV10-3 | TRBD1 | CAIRGTGDEGNQPQHF | TGTGCCATCAGAGGTACAGGGGATGAAGGCAATCAGCCCCAGCATTTT
NA | TRBJ1-6 | TRBV10-3 | TRBD1 | CAIRGQGSYNSPLHF | TGTGCCATCAGGGGACAGGGATCCTATAATTCACCCCTCCACTTT
NA | TRBJ2-7 | TRBV7-9 | NA | CASSPPRAYEQYF | TGTGCCAGCAGCCCGCCACGAGCCTACGAGCAGTACTTC
once | TRBJ1-3 | TRBV27 | TRBD1 | CASRTLTGAGNTIYF | TGTGCCAGCAGGACCCTGACAGGGGCCGGAAACACCATATATTTT
many | TRBJ1-1 | TRBV15 | NA | CATSSHQGNTEAFF | TGTGCCACCAGCTCGCATCAGGGGAACACTGAAGCTTTCTTT
few | TRBJ2-1 | TRBV12-5 | NA | CASGLIGVITGNEQFF | TGTGCTAGTGGTTTGATCGGGGTCATAACGGGCAATGAGCAGTTCTTC
NA | TRBJ1-2 | TRBV6-6 | NA | CAVMRGEYGYTF | TGTGCCGTCATGCGGGGAGAATATGGCTACACCTTC
NA | TRBJ1-1 | TRBV5-4 | TRBD1 | CASSSGTGTNTEAFF | TGTGCCAGCAGCTCTGGGACAGGGACAAATACTGAAGCTTTCTTT